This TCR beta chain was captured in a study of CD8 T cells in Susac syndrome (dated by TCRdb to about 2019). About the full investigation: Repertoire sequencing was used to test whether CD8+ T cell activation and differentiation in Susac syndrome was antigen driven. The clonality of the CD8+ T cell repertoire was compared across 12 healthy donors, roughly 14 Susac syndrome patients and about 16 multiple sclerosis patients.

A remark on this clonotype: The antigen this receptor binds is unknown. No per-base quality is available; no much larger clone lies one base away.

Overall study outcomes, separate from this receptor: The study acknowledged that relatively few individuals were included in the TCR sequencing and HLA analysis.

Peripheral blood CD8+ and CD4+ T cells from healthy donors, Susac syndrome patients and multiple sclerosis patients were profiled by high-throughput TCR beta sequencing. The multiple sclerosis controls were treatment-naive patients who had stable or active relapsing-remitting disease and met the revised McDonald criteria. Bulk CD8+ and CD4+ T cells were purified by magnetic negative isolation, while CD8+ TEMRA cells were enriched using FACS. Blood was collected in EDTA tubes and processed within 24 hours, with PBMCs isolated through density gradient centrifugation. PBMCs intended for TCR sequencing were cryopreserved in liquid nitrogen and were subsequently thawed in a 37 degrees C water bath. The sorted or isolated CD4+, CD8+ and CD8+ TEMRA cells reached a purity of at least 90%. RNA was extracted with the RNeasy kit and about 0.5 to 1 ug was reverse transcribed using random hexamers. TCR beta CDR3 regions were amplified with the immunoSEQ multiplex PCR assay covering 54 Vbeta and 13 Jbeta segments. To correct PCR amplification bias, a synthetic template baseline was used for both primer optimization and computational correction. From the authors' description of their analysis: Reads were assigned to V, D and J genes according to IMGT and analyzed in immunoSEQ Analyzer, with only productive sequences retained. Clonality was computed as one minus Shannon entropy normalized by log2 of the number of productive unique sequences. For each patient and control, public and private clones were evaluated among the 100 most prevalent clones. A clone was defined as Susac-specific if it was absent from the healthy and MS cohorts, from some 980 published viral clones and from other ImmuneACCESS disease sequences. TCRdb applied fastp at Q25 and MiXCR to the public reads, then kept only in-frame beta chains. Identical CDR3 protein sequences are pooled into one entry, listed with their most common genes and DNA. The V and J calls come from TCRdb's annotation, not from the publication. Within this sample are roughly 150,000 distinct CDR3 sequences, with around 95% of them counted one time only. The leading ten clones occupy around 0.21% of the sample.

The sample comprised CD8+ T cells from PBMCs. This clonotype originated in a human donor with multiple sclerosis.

The nucleotide sequence is TGTGCCAGCAGCTTAAACTCTGGGGTCTATGGCTACACCTTC. Translated, this gives CASSLNSGVYGYTF. The rearranged chain carries TRBV7-9 and TRBJ1-2; the D gene cannot be resolved reliably. Trimming takes 2 bases from V and 4 bases from J, and the germline ends sit 11 bases apart. The CDR3 goes from the cysteine to the phenylalanine over 14 residues. Of the read, only the CDR3 DNA is kept; its 42 bases are in frame from base 1. CDR1 and CDR2 are drawn from the germline V gene (reference sequence): SEHNR, FQNEAQ.